This T cell receptor (beta chain) was retrieved from a study of human T cells and chemical hapten exposure. Study-wide background: Predominantly women, the patients had alopecia areata, totalis or universalis. General study points: Donors had alopecia, so their immune response may differ from healthy people's.

This sample's time point: pre-sensitization, week 0. This sample's treatment: therapeutic diphenylcyclopropenone sensitization with weekly scalp DPC. Every patch test was put on after a blood sample was taken. Total RNA extraction was carried out from unfractionated whole blood. MiXCR, applied by TCRdb to the RACE reads, yields one record per CDR3 protein. The table includes approximately 320,000 distinct CDR3 sequences, 5% to 6.5% detected once. This clonotype was detected only a few times. Its antigen remains unknown. The CDR3 consists of 14 residues. Germline assignment: CDR1 DFQATT and CDR2 SNEGSKA (reference sequence). Trimming took 6 bases from V and 4 from J; bases not matched to a gene: 9.

The source is a woman younger than 35 with alopecia areata. Some clones in this sample may be carry-over from other donors' samples. V and J are TRBV20-1 and TRBJ2-5; TRBD2 aligns across 9 bases. Sequenced material: whole blood, taken in connection with sensitization to the hapten diphenylcyclopropenone (DPC). The CDR3 here is CSARTGTSIETQYF. The CDR3 DNA sequence: TGCAGTGCCCGGACCGGGACTAGCATAGAGACCCAGTACTTC.